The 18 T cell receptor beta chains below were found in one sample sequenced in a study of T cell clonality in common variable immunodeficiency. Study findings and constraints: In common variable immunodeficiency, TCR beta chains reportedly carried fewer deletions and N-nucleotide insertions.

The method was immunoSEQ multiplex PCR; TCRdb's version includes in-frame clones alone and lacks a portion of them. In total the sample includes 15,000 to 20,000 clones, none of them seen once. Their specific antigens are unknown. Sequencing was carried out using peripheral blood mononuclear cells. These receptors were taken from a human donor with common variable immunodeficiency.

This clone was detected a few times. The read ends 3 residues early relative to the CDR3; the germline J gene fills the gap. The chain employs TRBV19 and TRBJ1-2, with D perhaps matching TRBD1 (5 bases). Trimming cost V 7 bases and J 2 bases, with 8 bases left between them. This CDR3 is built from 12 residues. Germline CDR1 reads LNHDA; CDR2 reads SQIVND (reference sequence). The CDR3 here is CASKAGNYGYTF. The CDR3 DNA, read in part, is TGTGCCAGTAAGGCAGGGAACTATGGC.

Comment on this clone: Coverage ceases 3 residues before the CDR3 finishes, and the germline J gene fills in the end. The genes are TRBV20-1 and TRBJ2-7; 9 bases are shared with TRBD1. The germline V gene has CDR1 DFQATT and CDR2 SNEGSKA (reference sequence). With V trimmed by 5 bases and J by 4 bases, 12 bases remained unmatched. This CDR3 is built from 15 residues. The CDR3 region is CSAHTGGELRYEQYF. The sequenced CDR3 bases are TGCAGTGCTCATACAGGGGGCGAACTCAGATACGAG.

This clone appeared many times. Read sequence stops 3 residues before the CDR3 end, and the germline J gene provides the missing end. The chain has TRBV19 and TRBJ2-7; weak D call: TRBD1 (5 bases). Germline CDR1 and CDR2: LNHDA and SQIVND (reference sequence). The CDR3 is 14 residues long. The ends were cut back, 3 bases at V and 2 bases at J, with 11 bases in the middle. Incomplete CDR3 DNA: TGTGCCAGTAGTATTCGTCAGGGTCCCTACGAG. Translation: CASSIRQGPYE. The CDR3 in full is CASSIRQGPYEQYF.

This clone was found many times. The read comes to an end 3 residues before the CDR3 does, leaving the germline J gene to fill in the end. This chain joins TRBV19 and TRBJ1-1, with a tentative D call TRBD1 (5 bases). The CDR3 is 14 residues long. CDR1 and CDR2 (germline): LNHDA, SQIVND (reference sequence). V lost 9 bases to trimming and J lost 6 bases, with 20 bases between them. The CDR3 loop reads CASQPGGVAAEAFF. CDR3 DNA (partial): TGTGCCAGCCAACCGGGGGGGGTGGCCGCTGAA. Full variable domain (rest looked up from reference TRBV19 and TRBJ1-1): DGGITQSPKYLFRKEGQNVTLSCEQNLNHDAMYWYRQDPGQGLRLIYYSQIVNDFQKGDIAEGYSVSREKKESFPLTVTSAQKNPTAFYLCASQPGGVAAEAFFGQGTRLTVV.

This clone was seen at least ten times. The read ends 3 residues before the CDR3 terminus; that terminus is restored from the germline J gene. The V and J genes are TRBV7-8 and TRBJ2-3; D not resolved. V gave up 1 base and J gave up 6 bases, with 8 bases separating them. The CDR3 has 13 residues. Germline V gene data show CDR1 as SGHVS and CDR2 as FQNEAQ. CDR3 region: CASSLGRSDTQYF. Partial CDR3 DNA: TGTGCCAGCAGCTTAGGCAGGTCGGATACG.

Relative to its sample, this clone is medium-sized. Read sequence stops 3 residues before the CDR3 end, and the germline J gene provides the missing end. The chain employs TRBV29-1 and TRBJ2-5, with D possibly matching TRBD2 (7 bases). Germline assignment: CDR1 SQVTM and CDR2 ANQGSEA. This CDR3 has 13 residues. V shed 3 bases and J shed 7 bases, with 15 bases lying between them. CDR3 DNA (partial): TGCAGCGTTGACGGCGGGGGCGGAGTGACC. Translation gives CSVDGGGGVT. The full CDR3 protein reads CSVDGGGGVTQYF. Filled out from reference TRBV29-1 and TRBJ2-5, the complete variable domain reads SAVISQKPSRDICQRGTSLTIQCQVDSQVTMMFWYRQQPGQSLTLIATANQGSEATYESGFVIDKFPISRPNLTFSTLTVSNMSPEDSSIYLCSVDGGGGVTQYFGPGTRLLVL.

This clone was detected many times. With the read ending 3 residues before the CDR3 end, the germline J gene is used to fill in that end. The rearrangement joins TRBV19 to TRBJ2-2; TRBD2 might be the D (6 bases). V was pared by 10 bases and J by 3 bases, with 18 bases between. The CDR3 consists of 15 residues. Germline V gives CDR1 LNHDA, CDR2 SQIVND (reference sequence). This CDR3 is CATNTRGTDTGELFF. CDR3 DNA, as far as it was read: TGTGCCACGAACACACGCGGGACTGACACCGGGGAG.

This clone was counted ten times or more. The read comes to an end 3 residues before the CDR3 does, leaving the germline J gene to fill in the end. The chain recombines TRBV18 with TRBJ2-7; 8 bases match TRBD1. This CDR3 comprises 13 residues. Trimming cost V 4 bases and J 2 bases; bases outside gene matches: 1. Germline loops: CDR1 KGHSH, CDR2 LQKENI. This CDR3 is CASSQQGAYEQYF. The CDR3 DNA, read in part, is TGTGCCAGCTCACAACAGGGGGCCTACGAG.

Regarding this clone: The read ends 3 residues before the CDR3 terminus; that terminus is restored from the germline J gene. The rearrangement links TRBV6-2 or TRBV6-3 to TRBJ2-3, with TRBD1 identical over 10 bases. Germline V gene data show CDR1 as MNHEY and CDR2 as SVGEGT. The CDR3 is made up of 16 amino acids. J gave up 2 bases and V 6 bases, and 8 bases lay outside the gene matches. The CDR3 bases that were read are TGTGCCAGCAGGAAGGGACAGGGGATGTACACAGATACG. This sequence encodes CASRKGQGMYTDT. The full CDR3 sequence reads CASRKGQGMYTDTQYF.

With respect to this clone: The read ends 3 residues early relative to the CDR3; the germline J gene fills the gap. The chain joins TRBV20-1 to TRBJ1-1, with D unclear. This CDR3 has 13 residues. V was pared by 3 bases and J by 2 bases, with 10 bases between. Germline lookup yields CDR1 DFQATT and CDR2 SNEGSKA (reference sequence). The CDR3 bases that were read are TGCAGTGCTAGGTGGCAGACTAACACTGAA. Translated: CSARWQTNTE. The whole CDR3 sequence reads CSARWQTNTEAFF.

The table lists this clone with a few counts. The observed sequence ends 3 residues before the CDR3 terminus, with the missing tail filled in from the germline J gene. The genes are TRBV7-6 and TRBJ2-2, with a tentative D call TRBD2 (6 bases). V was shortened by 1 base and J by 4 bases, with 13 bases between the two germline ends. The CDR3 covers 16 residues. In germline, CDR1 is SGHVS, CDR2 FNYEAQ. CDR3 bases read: TGTGCCAGCAGCTTAGGGCGGGATATGAGCACCGGGGAG. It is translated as CASSLGRDMSTGE. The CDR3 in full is CASSLGRDMSTGELFF.

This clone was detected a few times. Incomplete CDR3 DNA: TGTGCCAGCAGGGCAGGGAAGACCTACGAG. Translating gives CASRAGKTYE. The complete CDR3 sequence is CASRAGKTYEQYF. The chain has TRBV2 and TRBJ2-7; possible D gene TRBD1, 5 bases. The read gets to within 3 residues of the CDR3 end, and the germline J gene fills in the rest. The germline V gene has CDR1 SNHLY and CDR2 FYNNEI. V lost 6 bases and J 2 bases, leaving 11 bases between the germline ends. CDR3 length: 13 amino acids.

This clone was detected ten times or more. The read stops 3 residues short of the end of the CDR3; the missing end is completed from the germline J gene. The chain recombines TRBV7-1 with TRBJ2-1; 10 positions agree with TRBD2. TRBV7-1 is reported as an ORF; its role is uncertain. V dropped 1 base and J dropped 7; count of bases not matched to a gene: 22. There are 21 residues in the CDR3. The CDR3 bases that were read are TGTGCCAGCAGCTCAGAATCCGGGACTAGCGTTAGAGGGAGTCTCGGGAATGAG. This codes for CASSSESGTSVRGSLGNE. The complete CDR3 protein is CASSSESGTSVRGSLGNEQFF.

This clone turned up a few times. CDR3 DNA (partial): TGTGCCAGCAGCGCTACCGGGACTACCAGTGAG. Translation: CASSATGTTSE. The CDR3 reads in full as CASSATGTTSEQFF. The chain carries TRBV7-2 and TRBJ2-1; the match to TRBD2 covers 7 bases. The read gets to within 3 residues of the CDR3 end, and the germline J gene fills in the rest. The V segment lost 5 bases and the J segment 9 bases; nucleotides outside the gene matches: 10. This CDR3 comprises 14 residues. The germline V gene encodes CDR1 SGHTA and CDR2 FQGNSA.

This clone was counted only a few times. The CDR3 loop is CASSYPAGMVSNQPQHF. The covered CDR3 bases are TGTGCCAGCAGTTACCCAGCAGGGATGGTTAGCAATCAGCCC. The chain is built from TRBV6-2 or TRBV6-3 and TRBJ1-5; a weak D match, TRBD1 (5 bases). The read terminates 3 residues before the CDR3 end, so the remaining end is supplied by the germline J gene. Trimming cost V 2 bases and J 0 bases, with 14 bases left between them. Germline CDR1 reads MNHEY; CDR2 reads SVGEGT. This CDR3 is built from 17 residues.

The DNA read from the CDR3 is TGTGCCAGCAGCAGGACAGGGGGCTCTGGC. It encodes CASSRTGGSG. The whole CDR3 reads CASSRTGGSGYTF. The V call is TRBV7-6, the J call TRBJ1-2; 11 nucleotides align to TRBD1. The read terminates 3 residues before the CDR3 end, so the remaining end is supplied by the germline J gene. V trimming: 5 bases; J trimming: 7 bases; junction bases outside the gene matches: 3. CDR1 and CDR2 (germline): SGHVS, FNYEAQ. The CDR3 totals 13 residues.

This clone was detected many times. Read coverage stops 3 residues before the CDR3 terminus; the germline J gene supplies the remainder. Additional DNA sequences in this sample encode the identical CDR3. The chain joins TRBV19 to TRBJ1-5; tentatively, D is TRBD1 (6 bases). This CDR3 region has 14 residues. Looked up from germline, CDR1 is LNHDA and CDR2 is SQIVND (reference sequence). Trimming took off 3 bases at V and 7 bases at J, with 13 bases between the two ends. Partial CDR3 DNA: TGTGCCAGTAGTATCCGGGGGGCAGGGCAGCCC. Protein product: CASSIRGAGQP. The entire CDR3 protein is CASSIRGAGQPQHF. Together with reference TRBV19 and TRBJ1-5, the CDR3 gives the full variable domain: DGGITQSPKYLFRKEGQNVTLSCEQNLNHDAMYWYRQDPGQGLRLIYYSQIVNDFQKGDIAEGYSVSREKKESFPLTVTSAQKNPTAFYLCASSIRGAGQPQHFGDGTRLSIL.

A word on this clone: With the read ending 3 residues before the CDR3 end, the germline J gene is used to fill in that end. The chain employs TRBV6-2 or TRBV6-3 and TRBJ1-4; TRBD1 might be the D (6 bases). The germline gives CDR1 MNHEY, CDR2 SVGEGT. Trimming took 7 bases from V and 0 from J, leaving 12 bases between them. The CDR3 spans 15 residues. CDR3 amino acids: CASTPGQTTNEKLFF. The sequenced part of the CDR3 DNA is TGTGCCAGCACTCCGGGACAAACAACTAATGAAAAA.